One and the same sample provided the 9 T cell receptor beta chains below, sequenced in a study of blood T cell repertoires in COVID-19. The repertoire was sequenced with immunoSEQ multiplex PCR; TCRdb's copy has only in-frame clones and lacks some. The repertoire holds roughly 110,000 clones, with more than 75% as singletons. Sample: peripheral blood. These receptors were taken from a man aged 65 to 85 with acute or convalescent COVID-19.

This clone has only one observation. The chain employs TRBV5-1 and TRBJ2-7; TRBD1 might be the D (5 bases). The CDR3 covers 13 residues. V shed 7 bases and J shed 2 bases, with 13 bases lying between them. The germline gives CDR1 SGHRS, CDR2 YFSETQ. In DNA form, the CDR3 reads TGCGCCAGCGAACCCAGGGTAGCCTACGAGCAGTACTTC. Amino acids: CASEPRVAYEQYF.

V is TRBV29-1 and J is TRBJ1-2, with a weak D call TRBD1 (5 bases). Trimming stripped 0 bases from V and 8 bases from J, with 13 bases between. This CDR3 spans 13 amino acids. CDR1 and CDR2 from the germline V gene are SQVTM and ANQGSEA. In DNA form, the CDR3 reads TGCAGCGTTGAAGATCGGCAGGGTGGCGGCTACACCTTC. This gives the protein CSVEDRQGGGYTF. Complete variable domain (other parts from reference TRBV29-1 and TRBJ1-2): SAVISQKPSRDICQRGTSLTIQCQVDSQVTMMFWYRQQPGQSLTLIATANQGSEATYESGFVIDKFPISRPNLTFSTLTVSNMSPEDSSIYLCSVEDRQGGGYTFGSGTRLTVV.

The rearrangement uses TRBV5-1 and TRBJ2-3; 9 bases map to TRBD1. The CDR3 is 16 residues long. J was trimmed by 3 bases and V by 4 bases; bases with no gene match: 9. Per germline, CDR1 SGHRS and CDR2 YFSETQ. In DNA, the CDR3 is TGCGCCAGCAGCCCCCAACCGGGACAGGGTACAGATACGCAGTATTTT. This codes for CASSPQPGQGTDTQYF.

This rearrangement joins TRBV7-2 to TRBJ2-7; 10 positions match TRBD2. The CDR3 contains 16 residues. Germline-derived CDR1 and CDR2 are SGHTA and FQGNSA. The J segment lost 0 bases and the V segment lost 5 bases, leaving 7 bases of the junction unmatched. This CDR3 is CASSLLRTSGSYEQYF. The CDR3 bases are TGTGCCAGCAGCCTACTCAGGACTAGCGGCTCCTACGAGCAGTACTTC. Using reference TRBV7-2 and TRBJ2-7 for the parts outside the CDR3, the full variable domain is GAGVSQSPSNKVTEKGKDVELRCDPISGHTALYWYRQSLGQGLEFLIYFQGNSAPDKSGLPSDRFSAERTGGSVSTLTIQRTQQEDSAVYLCASSLLRTSGSYEQYFGPGTRLTVT.

The chain carries TRBV2 and TRBJ1-1; D unresolved. Trimming removed 3 bases at V and 6 bases at J, with 8 bases between. Per the germline V gene, CDR1 is SNHLY and CDR2 is FYNNEI. CDR3 length equals 12 residues. The CDR3 loop reads CASSDQASEAFF. CDR3 nucleotides: TGTGCCAGCAGTGACCAGGCTTCTGAAGCTTTCTTT. The whole variable domain, filled in from reference TRBV2 and TRBJ1-1, reads EPEVTQTPSHQVTQMGQEVILRCVPISNHLYFYWYRQILGQKVEFLVSFYNNEISEKSEIFDDQFSVERPDGSNFTLKIRSTKLEDSAMYFCASSDQASEAFFGQGTRLTVV.

V is TRBV19 and J is TRBJ2-3; D is perhaps TRBD2 (5 bases). Deletions cut 7 bases from V and 2 bases from J, with 19 bases between. Germline assignment: CDR1 LNHDA and CDR2 SQIVND (reference sequence). This CDR3 comprises 16 residues. The CDR3: CASTIGNRGFTDTQYF. Written as DNA, the CDR3 is TGTGCCAGTACCATAGGGAACAGAGGGTTCACAGATACGCAGTATTTT.

This chain links TRBV27 with TRBJ2-2; tentative D call: TRBD1 (6 bases). Trimming removed 6 bases from V and 1 base from J, with 12 bases in between. The germline V gene has CDR1 MNHEY and CDR2 SMNVEV (reference sequence). The CDR3 loop spans 15 amino acids. The CDR3 sequence: CASRGPTGNTGELFF. The CDR3 nucleotides are TGTGCCAGCAGGGGACCGACAGGGAACACCGGGGAGCTGTTTTTT.

The chain recombines TRBV5-6 with TRBJ2-7; D may be TRBD2 (6 bases). The ends were cut back, 0 bases at V and 5 bases at J, with 9 bases in the middle. CDR1 is SGHDT, CDR2 YYEEEE, per germline. The CDR3 length is 13 residues. The CDR3 reads CASSLGGTHEQYF. CDR3 DNA sequence: TGTGCCAGCAGCTTGGGGGGGACTCACGAGCAGTACTTC.

About this clone: The same CDR3 arises from other DNA sequences in this sample as well. CDR3 amino acids: CASSLEQPNYGYTF. The CDR3 DNA is TGCGCCAGCAGCTTGGAACAGCCTAACTATGGCTACACCTTC. V gene TRBV5-1 combines with J gene TRBJ1-2; D uncertain. The V end lost 0 bases, the J end lost 0 bases, and 6 bases lay between the germline ends. CDR3 length: 14 amino acids. CDR1 and CDR2 from the germline V gene are SGHRS and YFSETQ.